This T cell receptor beta chain was documented in a study of T cell repertoires in cytomegalovirus infection. Study-wide background: CMV infection and matching HLA type were both indicated by public TCR beta signatures. Study-level results: Carriers of CMV and the relevant HLA type were discriminated by public TCR beta frequency. The ex vivo response showed dominance by HLA-C-restricted CMV-specific TCR beta clonotypes.

This CDR3 is built from 13 residues. V lost 2 bases and J lost 11, with 15 bases in between. From germline, CDR1 is MNHEY and CDR2 SVGAGI. TCRdb called the reads again in MiXCR, with one record for every CDR3 protein. There are hundreds of thousands of distinct CDR3 sequences in the sample; approximately 30% occur only once, and about an eighth lies in the top ten. In the case of this clonotype: The antigen remains undetermined.

The sequence was obtained from a human donor in good health (CMV status not recorded). Some clones in this sample may be carry-over from other donors' samples. The sequenced sample was PBMCs. The J gene is TRBJ1-1, the V gene TRBV6-5, with no clear D. The CDR3 nucleotides read TGTGCCAGCAGTTACGGTCGTGTAGAAGACGCTTTCTTT. Protein product: CASSYGRVEDAFF.